This T cell receptor (beta chain) was observed in a study of OX40 agonist ivuxolimab in advanced cancers. Whole-study findings and limits: The investigators did not determine what antigen specificity the expanded peripheral T cells had. Clones of CD4+ and CD8+ blood T cells grew by week 6 at doses of 0.1 to 3.0 mg/kg. Among the nonresponders, some also had low normalized T-cell clonal expansion. Expanded clones were, on average, more numerous among CD8+ T cells than CD4+.

Note on this clone: The antigen remains unidentified.

Profiling relied on immunoSEQ multiplex PCR, and the TCRdb table lists in-frame clones only, not all of them. This sample carries about 26,000 clones, roughly 89% of them seen once, and the ten largest clones take roughly a fifth. V was clipped by 0 bases and J by 4 bases, with 18 bases between them. Germline CDR1 LGHNA, CDR2 YSLEER. The CDR3 totals 17 residues. The chain recombines TRBV4-3 with TRBJ1-1; D is perhaps TRBD1 (6 bases). This clonotype was sampled from an adult with an advanced solid tumor such as melanoma, head and neck, liver or kidney cancer. The sequenced sample was CD4+ or CD8+ T cells sorted from blood, obtained in a trial of the OX40 agonist ivuxolimab. CDR3 sequence (DNA): TGCGCCAGCAGCCAAGAAGCAGGAAGGGGGGTCGGCACTGAAGCTTTCTTT. Translation gives CASSQEAGRGVGTEAFF.